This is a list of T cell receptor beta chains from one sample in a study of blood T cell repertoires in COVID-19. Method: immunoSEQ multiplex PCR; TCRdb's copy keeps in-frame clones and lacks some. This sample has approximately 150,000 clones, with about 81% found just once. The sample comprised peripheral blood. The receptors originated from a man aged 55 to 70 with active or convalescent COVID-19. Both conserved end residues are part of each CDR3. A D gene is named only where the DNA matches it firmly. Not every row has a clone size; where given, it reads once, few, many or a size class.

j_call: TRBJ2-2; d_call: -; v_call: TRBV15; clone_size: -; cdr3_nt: TGTGCCACCGGAGCGGGACATACTAACACCGGGGAGCTGTTTTTT; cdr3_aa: CATGAGHTNTGELFF
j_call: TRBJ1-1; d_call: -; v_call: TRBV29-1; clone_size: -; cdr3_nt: TGCAGCGCCAAGGACAGTGGGGCTGAAGCTTTCTTT; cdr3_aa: CSAKDSGAEAFF
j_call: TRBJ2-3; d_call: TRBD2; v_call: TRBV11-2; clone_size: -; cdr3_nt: TGTGCCAGCAGCTTAGTGGGCGGGAGGGGCACAGATACGCAGTATTTT; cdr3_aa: CASSLVGGRGTDTQYF
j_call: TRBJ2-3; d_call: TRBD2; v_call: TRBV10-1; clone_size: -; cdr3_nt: TGCGCCAGCAGTGAGTCGACGAGCGGGGGCACAGATACGCAGTATTTT; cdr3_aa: CASSESTSGGTDTQYF
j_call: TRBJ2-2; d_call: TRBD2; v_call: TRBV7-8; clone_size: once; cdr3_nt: TGTGCCAGCAGCTTAGTAGGTAGCGGGGGGTCGAACACCGGGGAGCTGTTTTTT; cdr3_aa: CASSLVGSGGSNTGELFF
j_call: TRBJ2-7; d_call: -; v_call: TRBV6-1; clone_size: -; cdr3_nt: TGTGCCAGCAGTGAGCTCCAGTTACAGTACTTC; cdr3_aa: CASSELQLQYF
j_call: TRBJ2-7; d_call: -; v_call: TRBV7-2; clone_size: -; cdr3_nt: TGTGCCAGCAGCCCCCTTTACGAGCAGTACTTC; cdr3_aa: CASSPLYEQYF
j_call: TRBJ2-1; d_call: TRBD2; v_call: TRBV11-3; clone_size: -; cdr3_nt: TGTGCCAGCAGCGGCGGGGGTTCCTACAATGAGCAGTTCTTC; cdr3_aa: CASSGGGSYNEQFF
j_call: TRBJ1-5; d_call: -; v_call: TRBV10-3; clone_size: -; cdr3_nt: TGTGCAACAGCAGATAGCAATCAGCCCCAGCATTTT; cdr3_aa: CATADSNQPQHF
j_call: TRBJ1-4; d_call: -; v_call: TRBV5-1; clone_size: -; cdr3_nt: TGCGCCAGCAGCCAAGCAGGGGCGCCTAATGAAAAACTGTTTTTT; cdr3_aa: CASSQAGAPNEKLFF
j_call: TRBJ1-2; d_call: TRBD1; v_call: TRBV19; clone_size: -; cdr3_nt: TGTGCCAGTAGCCGGGGACAGAACTATGGCTACACCTTC; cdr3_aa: CASSRGQNYGYTF
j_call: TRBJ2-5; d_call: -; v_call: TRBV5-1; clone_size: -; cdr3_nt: TGCGCCAGCAGCTTGGTATCAGGGGCCGCCCTGAGTGAGACCCAGTACTTC; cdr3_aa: CASSLVSGAALSETQYF
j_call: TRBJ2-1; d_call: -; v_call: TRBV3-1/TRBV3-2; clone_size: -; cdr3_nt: TGTGCCAGCAGCCAAGATGTGGGGGGATGGGGCGATGAGCAGTTCTTC; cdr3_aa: CASSQDVGGWGDEQFF
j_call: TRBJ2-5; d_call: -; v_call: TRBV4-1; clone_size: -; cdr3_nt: TGCGCCAGCAGCCCCGTGCAGGGGCCACAAGAGACCCAGTACTTC; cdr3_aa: CASSPVQGPQETQYF
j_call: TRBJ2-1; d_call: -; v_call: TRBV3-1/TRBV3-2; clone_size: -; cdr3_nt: TGTGCCAGCAGCCAAGCACAGAACTCCTACAATGAGCAGTTCTTC; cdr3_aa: CASSQAQNSYNEQFF
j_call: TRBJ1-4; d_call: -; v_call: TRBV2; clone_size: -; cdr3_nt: TGTGCCAGCAGTGAGGGGGGGGAACTGTTTTTT; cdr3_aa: CASSEGGELFF
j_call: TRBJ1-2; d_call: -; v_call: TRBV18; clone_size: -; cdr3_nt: TGTGCCAGCTCACCACTCACGGAGGGGGGCTACACCTTC; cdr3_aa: CASSPLTEGGYTF
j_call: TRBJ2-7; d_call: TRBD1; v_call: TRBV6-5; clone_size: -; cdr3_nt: TGTGCCAGCAGTTACTCTCGGACAGGGACCTACGAGCAGTACTTC; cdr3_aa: CASSYSRTGTYEQYF
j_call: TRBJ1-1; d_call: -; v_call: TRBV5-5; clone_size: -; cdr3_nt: TGTGCCAGCAGCTTAGGCAGGGTGGCTTTCTTT; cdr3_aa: CASSLGRVAFF
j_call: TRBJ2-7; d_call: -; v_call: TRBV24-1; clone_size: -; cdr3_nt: TGTGCCGCAAGCGTGCAGGGTTCGGTCGAGCAGTACTTC; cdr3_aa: CAASVQGSVEQYF
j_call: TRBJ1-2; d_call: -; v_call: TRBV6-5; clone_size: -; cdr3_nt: TGTGCCAGCAGGACCGGGGGGGGCGGTTTTGGCTACACCTTC; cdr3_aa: CASRTGGGGFGYTF
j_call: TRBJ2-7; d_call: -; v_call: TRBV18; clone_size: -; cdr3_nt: TGTGCCAGCTCGGAAGGGGGTTCGTCCTACGAGCAGTACTTC; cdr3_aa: CASSEGGSSYEQYF
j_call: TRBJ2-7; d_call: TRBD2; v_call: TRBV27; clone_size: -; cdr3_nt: TGTGCCAGCAGTTCCCCGGGACTAGCGGGGGTGTACGAGCAGTACTTC; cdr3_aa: CASSSPGLAGVYEQYF
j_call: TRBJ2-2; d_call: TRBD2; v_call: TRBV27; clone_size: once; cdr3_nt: TGTGCCAGCAGTTTTGGGACTAGCGGGACCGGGGAGCTGTTTTTT; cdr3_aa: CASSFGTSGTGELFF
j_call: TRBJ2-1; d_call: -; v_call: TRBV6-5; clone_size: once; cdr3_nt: TGTGCCAGCAGTTACGTTGGGGGGGCCGATGAGCAGTTCTTC; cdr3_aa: CASSYVGGADEQFF
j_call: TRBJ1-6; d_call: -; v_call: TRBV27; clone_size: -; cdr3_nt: TGTGCCAGCAGTTTTAGAGCTGGGCAGTGGTCCTATAATTCACCCCTCCACTTT; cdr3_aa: CASSFRAGQWSYNSPLHF
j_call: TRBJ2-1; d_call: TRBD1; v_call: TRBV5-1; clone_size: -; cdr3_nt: TGCGCCAGCAACAGGGGAACTGATGAGGGTGAGCAGTTCTTC; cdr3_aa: CASNRGTDEGEQFF
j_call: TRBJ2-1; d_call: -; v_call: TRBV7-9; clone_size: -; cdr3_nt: TGTGCCAGCAGCCAGGCGATTGAGCAGTTCTTC; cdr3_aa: CASSQAIEQFF
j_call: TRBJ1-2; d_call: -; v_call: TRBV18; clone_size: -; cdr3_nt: TGTGCCAGCTCTCCGGGCCGGACAACTTTACCGGAAGGCTACACCTTC; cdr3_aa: CASSPGRTTLPEGYTF
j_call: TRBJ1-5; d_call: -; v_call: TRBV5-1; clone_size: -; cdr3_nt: TGCGCCAGCAGCCTAGACAGAAATCAGCCCCAGCATTTT; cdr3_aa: CASSLDRNQPQHF
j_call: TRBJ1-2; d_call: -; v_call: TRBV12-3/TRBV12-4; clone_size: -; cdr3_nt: TGTGCCAGCAGTACAGGGCGAGGCTACACCTTC; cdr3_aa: CASSTGRGYTF
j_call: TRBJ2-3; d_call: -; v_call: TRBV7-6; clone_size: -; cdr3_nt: TGTGCCAGCAGCCCCACTCTAGGGGACACAGATACGCAGTATTTT; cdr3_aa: CASSPTLGDTDTQYF
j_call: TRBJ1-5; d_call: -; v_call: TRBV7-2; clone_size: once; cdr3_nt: TGTGCCAGCAGCCAAGGGGCGAATCAGCCCCAGCATTTT; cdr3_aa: CASSQGANQPQHF
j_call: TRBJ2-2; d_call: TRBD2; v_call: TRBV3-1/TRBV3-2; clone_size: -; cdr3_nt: TGTGCCAGCAGCCCAGGACTAGCGGGTGGAACCGGGGAGCTGTTTTTT; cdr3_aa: CASSPGLAGGTGELFF
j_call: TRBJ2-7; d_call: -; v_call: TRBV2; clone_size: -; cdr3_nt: TGTGCCAGCAGTACCGGGGTCTACGAGCAGTACTTC; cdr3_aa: CASSTGVYEQYF
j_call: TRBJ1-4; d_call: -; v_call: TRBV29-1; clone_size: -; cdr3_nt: TGCAGCGTTGGGGCAGGGCTTGTTAATGAAAAACTGTTTTTT; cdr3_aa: CSVGAGLVNEKLFF
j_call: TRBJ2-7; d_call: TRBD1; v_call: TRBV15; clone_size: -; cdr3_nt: TGTGCCACCAGCAGAGGGGGGCCGGGACAGGGGAGCGAGCAGTACTTC; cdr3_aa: CATSRGGPGQGSEQYF
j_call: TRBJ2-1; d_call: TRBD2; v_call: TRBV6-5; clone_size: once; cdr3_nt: TGTGCCAGCGGGGGGGCGGGAGGATCCAATGAGCAGTTCTTC; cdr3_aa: CASGGAGGSNEQFF
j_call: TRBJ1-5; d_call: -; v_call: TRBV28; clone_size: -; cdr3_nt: TGTGCCAGCAGTTCCGGCGGGGCAGAAAGTCAGCCCCAGCATTTT; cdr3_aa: CASSSGGAESQPQHF